The 17 T cell receptor beta chains below were found in one sample sequenced in a study of beta chain features in type 1 diabetes. Study results and limitations: Shorter TCRB CDR3s, moderately but significantly so, marked every one of the four CD4+ subsets in Type 1 diabetes patients.

These TCRs are of unknown antigen specificity. The sequenced template was cDNA made from the entire isolated RNA. The repertoire was sequenced with immunoSEQ multiplex PCR; TCRdb's copy has only in-frame clones and lacks some. This sample has some 150,000 clones, with about 9% found just once. The sample was central memory CD4+ T cells from blood. Receptor source: a young woman with type 1 diabetes.

The genes are TRBV7-2 and TRBJ2-5, with TRBD2 matching over 7 bases. Germline assignment: CDR1 SGHTA and CDR2 FQGNSA. There are 15 residues in the CDR3. With V trimmed by 6 bases and J by 5 bases, 12 bases remained unmatched. The CDR3 nucleotides read TGTGCCAGCAGTCGGGTCTTGCGGGGAGGGGAGACCCAGTACTTC. Protein: CASSRVLRGGETQYF.

The chain employs TRBV9 and TRBJ2-2, with D uncertain. Germline CDR1 is SGDLS and CDR2 is YYNGEE. V was pared by 4 bases and J by 4 bases, with 8 bases between. The CDR3 spans 13 residues. The CDR3 nucleotides are TGTGCCAGCAGCCTTTTCTTCACCGGGGAGCTGTTTTTT. Residues: CASSLFFTGELFF.

This clone came up a few times. The V gene is TRBV11-2, the J gene TRBJ2-2, with TRBD2 as a possible D gene (5 bases). V lost 0 bases and J lost 6, with 8 bases in between. The CDR3 spans 14 residues. Germline V gene sequence: CDR1 SGHAT, CDR2 FQNNGV. CDR3 coding DNA: TGTGCCAGCAGCTTAGAACGGGGAGCCGGGGAGCTGTTTTTT. It encodes CASSLERGAGELFF.

This clone has just a few counts. This rearrangement joins TRBV6-5 to TRBJ2-3; 7 bases align to TRBD1. This CDR3 spans 14 amino acids. Germline CDR1 and CDR2: MNHEY and SVGAGI. Trimming took 4 bases from V and 4 from J; bases not matched to a gene: 5. The CDR3 DNA follows: TGTGCCAGCAGTTCCCCGACAGGGCCAGATACGCAGTATTTT. It codes for CASSSPTGPDTQYF.

This clone was observed a few times. V is TRBV13 and J is TRBJ2-5, with D tentatively TRBD1 (6 bases). Germline CDR1 and CDR2: PRHDT and FYEKMQ (reference sequence). The germline V and J ends were trimmed by 6 bases and 5 bases, with 13 bases remaining between them. This CDR3 has 13 amino acids. The CDR3 region is CASRQGWIETQYF. In DNA, the CDR3 is TGTGCCAGCAGACAGGGTTGGATTGAGACCCAGTACTTC.

This clone was counted a few times. This chain joins TRBV25-1 and TRBJ2-1; the match to TRBD2 covers 8 bases. This CDR3 has 15 residues. Germline V gives CDR1 MGHDK, CDR2 SYGVNS. V trimming: 6 bases; J trimming: 7 bases; junction bases outside the gene matches: 11. The CDR3 bases are TGTGCCAGCAGGCCGACTAGCGTCCCTAGGAATGAGCAGTTCTTC. It codes for CASRPTSVPRNEQFF.

This clone was observed a few times. This rearrangement joins TRBV7-2 to TRBJ2-1; tentatively, D is TRBD2 (5 bases). Trimming left V 1 base short and J 5 bases short, with 15 bases between. Germline values: CDR1 SGHTA, CDR2 FQGNSA. This CDR3 comprises 16 residues. This CDR3 is CASSLDASGTHNEQFF. Here the CDR3 DNA reads TGTGCCAGCAGCTTAGACGCGAGCGGAACCCACAATGAGCAGTTCTTC.

On this clone: Other DNA variants within this sample encode the same CDR3. The genes are TRBV5-1 and TRBJ2-1; 9 bases are a match to TRBD1. The CDR3 runs 13 residues. V trimming: 7 bases; J trimming: 7 bases; junction bases outside the gene matches: 6. Germline CDR1 and CDR2: SGHRS and YFSETQ. The CDR3 loop is CASSPGQGNEQFF. The CDR3 DNA reads TGCGCCAGCTCCCCGGGACAGGGAAATGAGCAGTTCTTC. Combining the CDR3 with reference TRBV5-1 and TRBJ2-1 gives the whole variable domain KAGVTQTPRYLIKTRGQQVTLSCSPISGHRSVSWYQQTPGQGLQFLFEYFSETQRNKGNFPGRFSGRQFSNSRSEMNVSTLELGDSALYLCASSPGQGNEQFFGPGTRLTVL.

This clone was seen more than once but under ten times. The CDR3: CASSDQGVGSYEQYF. The CDR3 DNA reads TGTGCCAGCAGTGATCAGGGGGTCGGCTCCTACGAGCAGTACTTC. The chain uses TRBV6-1 and TRBJ2-7; 7 bases agree with TRBD1. From germline, CDR1 is MNHNS and CDR2 SASEGT. V gave up 3 bases and J gave up 0 bases; unmatched junction bases: 5. CDR3 length: 15 amino acids.

This clone was observed a few times. The chain recombines TRBV28 with TRBJ2-5; 9 nucleotides align to TRBD1. Germline V lookup: CDR1 MDHEN, CDR2 SYDVKM. The CDR3 is made up of 16 amino acids. With 1 base clipped from V and 4 bases from J, the junction kept 7 bases outside the gene matches. The CDR3 is CASSLSQGASIETQYF. CDR3 nucleotide sequence: TGTGCCAGCAGTTTATCACAGGGGGCGTCCATAGAGACCCAGTACTTC.

This clone turned up a few times. The V and J genes are TRBV27 and TRBJ2-1; D possibly corresponds to TRBD2 (6 bases). V was cut by 4 bases and J by 2 bases, with 15 bases left in between. CDR1 is MNHEY, CDR2 SMNVEV, per germline (reference sequence). There are 16 residues in the CDR3. The CDR3 sequence is CASSSRLARTYNEQFF. CDR3 DNA sequence: TGTGCCAGCAGTTCCCGGCTAGCGAGGACCTACAATGAGCAGTTCTTC.

The chain recombines TRBV2 with TRBJ2-7; 11 nucleotides align to TRBD2. Losses at the gene ends were 4 bases for V and 1 base for J; bases not matched to a gene: 6. This CDR3 is 16 amino acids long. From germline, CDR1 is SNHLY and CDR2 FYNNEI. DNA for the CDR3: TGTGCCAGCAGTGGGACTAGCGGGCGACCTTCCTACGAGCAGTACTTC. This sequence encodes CASSGTSGRPSYEQYF.

This clone was recorded a few times. The chain carries TRBV7-9 and TRBJ1-5; D is unclear. This CDR3 region has 13 residues. V was shortened by 5 bases and J by 5 bases, with 10 bases between the two germline ends. Germline values: CDR1 SEHNR, CDR2 FQNEAQ (reference sequence). The CDR3 nucleotides are TGTGCCAGCAGCCCTCGGGGTGATCAGCCCCAGCATTTT. Residues: CASSPRGDQPQHF.

This clone was observed a handful of times. The chain employs TRBV28 and TRBJ2-3; a possible D gene is TRBD1 (5 bases). This CDR3 region has 16 residues. Germline CDR1 MDHEN, CDR2 SYDVKM. V lost 4 bases to trimming and J lost 2 bases, with 16 bases between them. CDR3 protein: CASSSPGQLLTDTQYF. The CDR3 region has the DNA TGTGCCAGCAGTTCCCCAGGGCAATTACTCACAGATACGCAGTATTTT.

This clone was detected only a few times. This chain connects TRBV5-1 to TRBJ2-4, with D tentatively TRBD1 (5 bases). The germline gives CDR1 SGHRS, CDR2 YFSETQ. Trimming stripped 2 bases from V and 8 bases from J, with 11 bases between. The CDR3 consists of 13 residues. This chain's CDR3 is CASSLRGFDIQYF. The CDR3 DNA follows: TGCGCCAGCAGCTTAAGGGGATTTGACATTCAGTACTTC.

The gene calls are TRBV30 and TRBJ2-7; D is perhaps TRBD2 (6 bases). From germline, CDR1 is GTSNPN and CDR2 SVGIG (reference sequence). The V end lost 0 bases, the J end lost 6 bases, and 15 bases lay between the germline ends. The CDR3 contains 14 residues. The CDR3 nucleotides read TGTGCCTGGAGTGTAGGCGGAGGGTGGGGCGAGCAGTACTTC. Translating it yields CAWSVGGGWGEQYF.

The chain has TRBV10-3 and TRBJ1-5; no clear D. V lost 6 bases and J lost 2, with 14 bases in between. The germline gives CDR1 ENHRY, CDR2 SYGVKD. This CDR3 region has 15 residues. CDR3 bases: TGTGCCATCAGCAGAGGGTATTCAGGCAATCAGCCCCAGCATTTT. This gives the protein CAISRGYSGNQPQHF.